This T cell receptor (beta chain) was obtained from a study of CD4 T cells in relation to SARS-CoV-2 and coronaviruses. Unexposed donor CD4+ T cells date from about 2011-2018, before the COVID-19 pandemic. Isolation of CD4+ T cells took place after less than 11 days in culture. In the case of this clone: Its specificity is unknown.

Germline CDR1 reads ENHRY; CDR2 reads SYGVKD. V was pared by 7 bases and J by 4 bases, with 7 bases of the junction left unmatched. The CDR3 has 14 amino acids. Here immunoSEQ multiplex PCR was the method, and the copy in TCRdb shows in-frame clones only, minus some. The sample includes about 20,000 clones, roughly 80% seen only once; the top ten take about 15%. The genes are TRBV10-3 and TRBJ2-3; 8 positions agree with TRBD1. The receptor was isolated from a human donor in good health. Sample: CD4+ T cells from PBMCs, cultured in vitro. CDR3 sequence: CAIKGAGGADTQYF. CDR3 nucleotide sequence: TGTGCCATCAAGGGGGCAGGGGGCGCAGATACGCAGTATTTT.